A single sample gave rise to the 8 T cell receptor beta chains below, sequenced in a study of regulatory T cells in long-lasting Graves disease. Documented time point: persistent/refractory GD, antithyroid drugs over 5 years with positive TRAb. Scientists built the TCR library using RNA that was extracted from PBMCs. CDR3-region Arm-PCR and iRepertoire HTBI primers produced the TCR beta libraries. A single record per CDR3 protein comes from TCRdb applying MiXCR to the multiplex PCR reads. There are almost 350,000 distinct CDR3 sequences in the sample; about 20% occur only once, and just under 30% lies in the top ten. Sequences were derived from peripheral blood mononuclear cells (PBMCs), sampled when the disease was refractory, from a patient treated with antithyroid drugs. Receptors were obtained from a female donor with Graves disease.

With respect to this clonotype: Germline is not matched at one junction end, which may reflect a read error. The chain links TRBV20-1 to TRBJ1-5; possibly TRBD1 for D (5 bases). The germline V gene encodes CDR1 DFQATT and CDR2 SNEGSKA (reference sequence). The CDR3 length is 20 residues. CDR3 amino acids: CSARDRADTRRPYSNQSQHF. CDR3 DNA: TGCAGTGCTAGAGATAGGGCGGACACTAGACGACCATATAGCAATCAGTCCCAGCATTTT.

Points on this clonotype: The conserved closing phenylalanine or tryptophan is absent in this CDR3, likely reflecting a read error. This chain connects TRBV14 to TRBJ2-7, with 9 bases aligning to TRBD1. The CDR3 length is 14 residues. Trimming removed 2 bases from V and 4 bases from J; junction bases left unmatched: 3. Per the germline V gene, CDR1 is SGHDN and CDR2 is FVKESK. The CDR3 reads CASSQIQGAYEQYL. CDR3 DNA sequence: TGTGCCAGCAGCCAAATACAGGGGGCGTACGAGCAGTACCTC.

This clonotype was detected many times. This sequence joins TRBV30 and TRBJ1-5; 9 bases are a match to TRBD1. This CDR3 has 14 residues. J lost 7 bases, V lost 3 bases, and 7 bases had no gene match. Germline-derived CDR1 and CDR2 are GTSNPN and SVGIG (reference sequence). CDR3 amino acids: CAWSPGQGNQPQHF. CDR3 DNA sequence: TGTGCCTGGAGCCCGGGACAGGGAAACCAGCCCCAGCATTTT.

This clonotype was counted ten times or more. V usage is TRBV2 and J usage is TRBJ2-7; 10 nucleotides agree with TRBD1. The CDR3 spans 14 residues. Germline CDR1 and CDR2: SNHLY and FYNNEI. V lost 3 bases to trimming and J lost 5 bases; unmatched junction nucleotides: 4. CDR3 nucleotide sequence: TGTGCCAGCAGTGAGGGACAGGGGACTGACGAGCAGTACTTC. It codes for CASSEGQGTDEQYF.

This chain joins TRBV6-2 or TRBV6-3 and TRBJ1-2; D unresolved. CDR3 length: 18 amino acids. The V and J ends lost 6 bases and 3 bases respectively, with 26 bases between them. The germline CDR1 and CDR2 sequences are MNHEY and SVGEGT. CDR3: CASSPKEGPSFGYYGYTF. CDR3 DNA: TGTGCCAGCAGCCCCAAGGAAGGACCCTCATTTGGGTACTATGGCTACACCTTC.

This clonotype was detected only a few times. The J gene is TRBJ1-1, the V gene TRBV12-3 or TRBV12-4; D is unresolved. The CDR3 totals 12 residues. V was trimmed by 5 bases and J by 1 base, leaving 5 bases between them. The CDR3 nucleotides read TGTGCCAGCAGTCCCCAGAACACTGAAGCTTTCTTT. Protein sequence: CASSPQNTEAFF.

This clonotype was counted at least ten times. The gene calls are TRBV11-2 and TRBJ2-5; TRBD1 agrees at 7 bases. Germline V gene lookup returns CDR1 SGHAT and CDR2 FQNNGV. J lost 3 bases, V lost 1 base, and 5 bases had no gene match. CDR3 size: 15 residues. This chain's CDR3 is CASSLGSGQKETQYF. The CDR3, as DNA: TGTGCCAGCAGCTTAGGCTCGGGACAGAAAGAGACCCAGTACTTC.

This clonotype came up a few times. The germline gene is not matched at one end of the junction; a read error may be the cause. The chain recombines TRBV7-7 with TRBJ2-7; no clear D gene. Looked up from germline, CDR1 is SSHAT and CDR2 is FNYEAQ (reference sequence). The CDR3 runs to 15 residues. The CDR3 DNA reads as TGTGCTAGCAGCCTTCGGTCGGGTGGATTCTACGAGCAGTACTTC. It codes for CASSLRSGGFYEQYF.